This record concerns one TCR beta chain sequence. This entry comes from a study of blood T cell repertoires in COVID-19. Study-wide background: The United States, Italy and Spain provided the acute and convalescent COVID-19 samples.

The method was immunoSEQ multiplex PCR; TCRdb's version includes in-frame clones alone and lacks a portion of them. The sample lists some 200,000 clones, 94% occurring once. Followed longitudinally, the Seattle patients had been enrolled during active infection. There are 16 residues in the CDR3. V lost 2 bases and J 0 bases, leaving 12 bases between the germline ends. Germline V gives CDR1 SEHNR, CDR2 FQNEAQ (reference sequence). The chain employs TRBV7-9 and TRBJ2-3; TRBD2 might be the D (6 bases). The TCR sequence derives from a man younger than 40 with COVID-19, enrolled during active disease. The specimen was peripheral blood. CDR3 sequence (DNA): TGTGCCAGCAGCTTAATTCCGGGACTTAGCACAGATACGCAGTATTTT. As protein: CASSLIPGLSTDTQYF.